The 8 T cell receptor beta chains below all came from one sample that was sequenced in a study of cytomegalovirus exposure and HLA in healthy donors. Primers included in the PCR were 60 Vbeta and 13 Jbeta primers. Sequencing used immunoSEQ multiplex PCR; TCRdb keeps in-frame clones, though not all of them. The sample gives around 190,000 clones, roughly four fifths of which show up once; approximately 2.8% is in the top ten. Material: PBMCs. The receptor source for this set is a woman in her 30s in good health and CMV-seropositive.

This clone was seen a single time. The chain combines TRBV6-5 with TRBJ2-5; 8 bases align to TRBD2. This CDR3 contains 14 residues. Trimming cost V 6 bases and J 1 base; bases outside gene matches: 4. CDR1 and CDR2 (germline): MNHEY, SVGAGI. CDR3 loop: CASSPGLAQETQYF. The DNA of the CDR3 is TGTGCCAGCAGCCCCGGACTAGCCCAAGAGACCCAGTACTTC.

This clone has just a few counts. This chain joins TRBV5-1 and TRBJ1-1; 8 bases map to TRBD1. The CDR3 is made up of 15 amino acids. Germline CDR1 is SGHRS and CDR2 is YFSETQ. V lost 0 bases and J lost 2; bases outside the gene matches: 3. The CDR3 region is CASSLEQGGNTEAFF. In DNA, the CDR3 is TGCGCCAGCAGCTTGGAACAGGGGGGAAACACTGAAGCTTTCTTT. Variable domain in full (rest from reference TRBV5-1 and TRBJ1-1): KAGVTQTPRYLIKTRGQQVTLSCSPISGHRSVSWYQQTPGQGLQFLFEYFSETQRNKGNFPGRFSGRQFSNSRSEMNVSTLELGDSALYLCASSLEQGGNTEAFFGQGTRLTVV.

The chain joins TRBV4-2 to TRBJ1-6; no clear D. CDR1 is LGHNA, CDR2 YNFKEQ, per germline. The CDR3 length is 18 residues. With 1 base removed from V and 6 bases from J, the gap between germline ends came to 19 bases. CDR3 in DNA: TGTGCCAGCAGCCAAGTGCGGGGTGGTGGAGGTTTTAATTCACCCCTCCACTTT. Translating gives CASSQVRGGGGFNSPLHF.

This rearrangement joins TRBV28 to TRBJ2-7; 11 positions agree with TRBD1. J lost 4 bases, V lost 10 bases, and 9 bases had no gene match. Per the germline V gene, CDR1 is MDHEN and CDR2 is SYDVKM. This CDR3 is 14 amino acids long. The DNA of the CDR3 is TGTGCCACATCCGGGACAGGGGGTTTGTACGAGCAGTACTTC. It codes for CATSGTGGLYEQYF.

The rearrangement uses TRBV5-8 and TRBJ2-2; 7 bases match TRBD1. CDR3 length: 13 residues. Germline CDR1 is SGHTS and CDR2 is YDEGEE. V was clipped by 5 bases and J by 7 bases; unmatched bases: 5. This CDR3 reads CASRLQGIGELFF. The DNA of the CDR3 is TGTGCCAGCAGGTTACAGGGGATCGGGGAGCTGTTTTTT.

This chain links TRBV11-2 with TRBJ2-1; the D is unclear. Trimming removed 1 base at V and 5 bases at J, with 9 bases between. This CDR3 has 14 residues. The V gene's germline CDR1 is SGHAT and CDR2 FQNNGV. The CDR3 DNA reads TGTGCCAGCAGCTTAGGGTTTGGCCACAATGAGCAGTTCTTC. Translated: CASSLGFGHNEQFF.

The gene calls are TRBV18 and TRBJ2-7, with 11 bases matching TRBD1. This CDR3 region has 14 residues. Germline-derived CDR1 and CDR2 are KGHSH and LQKENI. The trim removed 4 bases at V and 7 bases at J, leaving 6 bases unmatched. Written as DNA, the CDR3 is TGTGCCAGCTCACTTGGGACAGGGGGGGATGAGCAGTACTTC. It is translated as CASSLGTGGDEQYF.

CDR3 sequence (DNA): TGTGCCAGCAGTCAGAATGAAAAACTGTTTTTT. This sequence encodes CASSQNEKLFF. The chain combines TRBV28 with TRBJ1-4, with D unresolved. The CDR3 runs 11 residues. V was shortened by 5 bases and J by 5 bases, with 3 bases between the two germline ends. In germline, CDR1 is MDHEN, CDR2 SYDVKM.